This T cell receptor (beta chain) came from a study of long-term antiretroviral therapy in people with HIV. Findings and limits, study-wide: Neither ART adherence, viral resistance nor therapy changes were documented. Spans of CDR3 length were tighter for HIV repertoires than for controls.

Investigators performed immunoSEQ version v3.0 at survey level. Method: immunoSEQ multiplex PCR; TCRdb's copy keeps in-frame clones and lacks some. The sample has over 30,000 clones; roughly 97% are singletons. Note on this clone: What it recognizes is unknown.

The CDR3 totals 16 residues. V lost 0 bases and J lost 0, with 6 bases in between. From germline, CDR1 is MNHEY and CDR2 SVGAGI. The V gene is TRBV6-5, the J gene TRBJ2-6; D gene unclear. The sample consisted of unsorted PBMCs, taken 6.9 years after starting antiretroviral therapy. The source of this sequence is a man between 25 and 39 years old with HIV. The CDR3 region is CASSYSKRSGANVLTF. The CDR3 DNA is TGTGCCAGCAGTTACTCGAAGCGCTCTGGGGCCAACGTCCTGACTTTC.